Here is one T cell receptor beta chain with its context. No antigen is known for it. The sample belongs to a study of shared clonotypes between healthy human individuals. Study summary: Each donor's CD8 memory used one plate, CD8 naive two, each CD4 subset three.

Sequenced by immunoSEQ multiplex PCR; TCRdb stores in-frame clones only, minus some. This sample yields about 2.2 million clones, of which roughly 93% are seen a single time; about 1.7% belongs to the top ten. Only CD45RO-negative cells positively selected for CCR7 counted as naive CD8 cells, so terminally differentiated effector memory CD45RA+ cells were excluded. Germline-derived CDR1 and CDR2 are MNHNY and SVGAGI (reference sequence). The CDR3 has 16 amino acids. V was trimmed by 5 bases and J by 0 bases, leaving 14 bases between them. Points from the study as a whole: It was the non-shared clonotypes that had lower generation probabilities than clonotypes shared by all four donors. Among the subsets, naive ones generally showed larger estimated richness than memory ones.

This TCR was recovered from a young man in good health. Some clones in this sample may be carry-over from other donors' samples. The sample comprised naive CD8+ T cells from PBMCs. The chain uses TRBV6-6 and TRBJ1-3; D possibly corresponds to TRBD1 (6 bases). The CDR3 bases are TGTGCCAGCAGTCTACAGGGCCCTAGCTCTGGAAACACCATATATTTT. As protein: CASSLQGPSSGNTIYF.